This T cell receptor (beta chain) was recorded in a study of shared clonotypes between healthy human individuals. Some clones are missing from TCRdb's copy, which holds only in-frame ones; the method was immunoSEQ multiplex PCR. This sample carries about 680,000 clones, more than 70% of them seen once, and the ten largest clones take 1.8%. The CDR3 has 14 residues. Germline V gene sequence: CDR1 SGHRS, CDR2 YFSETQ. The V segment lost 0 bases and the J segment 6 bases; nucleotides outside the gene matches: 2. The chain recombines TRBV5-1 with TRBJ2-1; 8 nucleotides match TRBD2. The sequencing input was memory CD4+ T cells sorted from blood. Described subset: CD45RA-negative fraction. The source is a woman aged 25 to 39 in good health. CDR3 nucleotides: TGCGCCAGCAGCTTGGGGACTAGCTCCAATGAGCAGTTCTTC. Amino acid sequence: CASSLGTSSNEQFF.